This T cell receptor (beta chain) is drawn from a study of TIL therapy for anti-PD-1-resistant metastatic lung cancer. As for the study in general: Patients had a median age of about 55 years (range about 35-85). By whole-exome sequencing, median non-synonymous tumor mutation burden was roughly 1.6 mutations per megabase. Notes on the study in general: Treatment-naive, never-smoker and oncogene-addicted patients were overrepresented in this highly selected cohort.

The libraries were made with immunoSEQ v3. TCRdb keeps only in-frame clones here, not all; method: immunoSEQ multiplex PCR. The table shows 50,000 to 65,000 clones, with 81% occurring only once. Germline V gene lookup returns CDR1 MNHEY and CDR2 SVGAGI. The CDR3 runs to 16 residues. V was pared by 4 bases and J by 3 bases, with 7 bases of the junction left unmatched. Of note for this clone: Its matching antigen is unknown.

Documented time point: pre-treatment sample, taken before nivolumab and TIL therapy. Enrollment ran from late 2017 to early 2020. The source of this sequence is a person aged 25-80 years with non-small cell lung cancer. Specimen: blood, collected at baseline. The chain links TRBV6-5 to TRBJ1-5, with 9 bases lining up with TRBD1. CDR3 DNA sequence: TGTGCCAGCAGTTCACAGGGGGCCCCCTTCAATCAGCCCCAGCATTTT. Translating gives CASSSQGAPFNQPQHF.